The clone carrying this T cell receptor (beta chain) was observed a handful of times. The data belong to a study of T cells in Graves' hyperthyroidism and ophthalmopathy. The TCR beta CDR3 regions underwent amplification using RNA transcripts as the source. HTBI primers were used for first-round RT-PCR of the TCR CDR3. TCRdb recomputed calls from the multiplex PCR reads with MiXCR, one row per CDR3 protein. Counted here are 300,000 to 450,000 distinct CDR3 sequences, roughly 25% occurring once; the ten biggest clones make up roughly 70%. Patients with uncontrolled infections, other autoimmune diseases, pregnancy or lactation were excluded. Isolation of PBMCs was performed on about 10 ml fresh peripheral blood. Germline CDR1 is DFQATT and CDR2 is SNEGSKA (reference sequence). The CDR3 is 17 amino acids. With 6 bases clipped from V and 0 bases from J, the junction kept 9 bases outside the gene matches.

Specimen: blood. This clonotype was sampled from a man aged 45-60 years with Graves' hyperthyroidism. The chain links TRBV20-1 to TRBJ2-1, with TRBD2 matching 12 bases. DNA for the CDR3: TGCAGTGCCCTGACTAGCGGGAGTACGAGCTCCTACAATGAGCAGTTCTTC. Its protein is CSALTSGSTSSYNEQFF.